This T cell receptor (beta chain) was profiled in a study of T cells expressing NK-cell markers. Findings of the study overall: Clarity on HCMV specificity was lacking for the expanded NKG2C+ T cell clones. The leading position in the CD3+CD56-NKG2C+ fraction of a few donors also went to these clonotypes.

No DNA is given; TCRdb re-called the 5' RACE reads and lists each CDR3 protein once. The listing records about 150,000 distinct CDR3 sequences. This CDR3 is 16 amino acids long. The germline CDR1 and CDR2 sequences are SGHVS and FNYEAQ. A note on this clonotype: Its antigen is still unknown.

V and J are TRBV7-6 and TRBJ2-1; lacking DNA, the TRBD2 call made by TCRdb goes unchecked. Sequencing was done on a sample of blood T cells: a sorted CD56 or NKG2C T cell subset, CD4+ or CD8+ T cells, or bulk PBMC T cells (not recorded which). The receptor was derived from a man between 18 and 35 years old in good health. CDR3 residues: CASSLETGLGGNEQFF.